The next 22 T cell receptor beta chains were all read from a single sample in a study of beta chain features in type 1 diabetes. Every bit of the isolated RNA underwent reverse transcription, so sequencing read expressed TCRB transcripts. This table comes from immunoSEQ multiplex PCR, and its TCRdb copy is limited to in-frame clones, with some not included. Of hundreds of thousands of clones detected, around 15% appear once; the ten largest clones hold about 0.086%. The sample taken for sequencing was naive CD4+ T cells from blood. These receptors all come from a man aged 18-30 years in good health.

The V and J genes are TRBV5-1 and TRBJ2-1; TRBD2 might be the D (6 bases). Germline assignment: CDR1 SGHRS and CDR2 YFSETQ. The CDR3 sequence is 14 residues long. The V gene lost 3 bases and the J gene lost 9 bases, with 16 bases spanning the gap. The CDR3 bases are TGCGCCAGCAGCTGGGCCACGGGAGTGGGTGAGCAGTTCTTC. Its translation: CASSWATGVGEQFF. The full variable domain, in which reference TRBV5-1 and TRBJ2-1 provide the parts outside the CDR3, is KAGVTQTPRYLIKTRGQQVTLSCSPISGHRSVSWYQQTPGQGLQFLFEYFSETQRNKGNFPGRFSGRQFSNSRSEMNVSTLELGDSALYLCASSWATGVGEQFFGPGTRLTVL.

The chain carries TRBV13 and TRBJ1-1; the D gene is possibly TRBD1 (5 bases). Germline V gene lookup returns CDR1 PRHDT and CDR2 FYEKMQ (reference sequence). Trimming stripped 1 base from V and 7 bases from J, with 19 bases between. CDR3 length: 16 residues. The DNA for the CDR3 is TGTGCCAGCAGCTTAGCTCTCAGCTTAGGGGTTGTTGAAGCTTTCTTT. As protein: CASSLALSLGVVEAFF.

The rearrangement links TRBV14 to TRBJ1-2; D is undetermined. Looked up from germline, CDR1 is SGHDN and CDR2 is FVKESK. The ends were cut back, 0 bases at V and 7 bases at J, with 12 bases in the middle. The CDR3 extends over 14 amino acids. The CDR3 is CASSQDYPYGGYTF. DNA of the CDR3: TGTGCCAGCAGCCAAGATTACCCATACGGTGGCTACACCTTC.

This chain joins TRBV10-3 and TRBJ1-6, with unresolved D. Germline V gene lookup returns CDR1 ENHRY and CDR2 SYGVKD. V was pared by 6 bases and J by 5 bases, with 8 bases between. The CDR3 sequence is 13 residues long. In DNA, the CDR3 is TGTGCCATCAGGTCGCAGGATAATTCACCCCTCCACTTT. It yields the protein CAIRSQDNSPLHF.

The V gene is TRBV12-5, the J gene TRBJ2-6, with unresolved D. From germline, CDR1 is LGHNT and CDR2 FRNRAP. CDR3 length: 15 residues. V gave up 1 base and J gave up 2 bases, with 6 bases separating them. This CDR3 is CASGLGQPGANVLTF. The DNA for the CDR3 is TGTGCTAGTGGTTTGGGGCAACCTGGGGCCAACGTCCTGACTTTC.

The genes are TRBV6-1 and TRBJ1-3, with a weak D call TRBD1 (5 bases). The length of the CDR3 is 15 residues. V shed 11 bases and J shed 0 bases, with 17 bases lying between them. Germline V gene sequence: CDR1 MNHNS, CDR2 SASEGT. The CDR3 sequence is CAGWPGPNSGNTIYF. The CDR3 DNA sequence: TGTGCCGGGTGGCCGGGGCCTAACTCTGGAAACACCATATATTTT.

This clone has a handful of counts. The V and J genes are TRBV5-6 and TRBJ1-2; D may be TRBD1 (6 bases). V was shortened by 4 bases and J by 4 bases, with 11 bases between the two germline ends. Germline CDR1 and CDR2: SGHDT and YYEEEE. The CDR3 length is 13 residues. The DNA for the CDR3 is TGTGCCAGCAGCCTGCAGGGGTTCTATGGCTACACCTTC. Translating it yields CASSLQGFYGYTF.

This clone was detected only a few times. The chain couples TRBV29-1 to TRBJ2-1, with D possibly matching TRBD2 (6 bases). The CDR3 consists of 14 residues. The V end lost 3 bases, the J end lost 7 bases, and 16 bases lay between the germline ends. Germline values: CDR1 SQVTM, CDR2 ANQGSEA. CDR3 protein: CSVESQEGRNEQFF. For the CDR3, the DNA is TGCAGCGTTGAGAGCCAGGAGGGTAGAAATGAGCAGTTCTTC.

On this clone itself: A much larger clone sits a single nucleotide away, making a read error possible. V is TRBV5-4 and J is TRBJ1-1, with no clear D. The V end lost 0 bases, the J end lost 0 bases, and 3 bases lay between the germline ends. Germline V gives CDR1 SGHNT, CDR2 YYREEE (reference sequence). This CDR3 has 13 amino acids. CDR3 residues: CASSLDVNTEAFF. CDR3 nucleotides: TGTGCCAGCAGCTTGGACGTGAACACTGAAGCTTTCTTT. Complete variable domain (other parts from reference TRBV5-4 and TRBJ1-1): ETGVTQSPTHLIKTRGQQVTLRCSSQSGHNTVSWYQQALGQGPQFIFQYYREEENGRGNFPPRFSGLQFPNYSSELNVNALELDDSALYLCASSLDVNTEAFFGQGTRLTVV.

This clone occurred a few times. This chain joins TRBV28 and TRBJ1-2; maybe TRBD1 (5 bases). The germline gives CDR1 MDHEN, CDR2 SYDVKM. The CDR3 contains 13 residues. Trimming cost V 3 bases and J 5 bases, with 10 bases left between them. CDR3 DNA: TGTGCCAGCAGTTTTCGAGAGGGGTATGGCTACACCTTC. This gives the protein CASSFREGYGYTF.

The chain carries TRBV6-6 and TRBJ2-2; TRBD2 is a possible D gene (6 bases). CDR3 length: 14 residues. CDR1 MNHNY and CDR2 SVGAGI come from the germline V gene (reference sequence). V was trimmed by 7 bases and J by 1 base, leaving 10 bases between them. This chain's CDR3 is CASIRGKNTGELFF. For the CDR3, the DNA is TGTGCCAGCATTCGCGGGAAGAACACCGGGGAGCTGTTTTTT.

This clone was counted between two and nine times. The chain joins TRBV30 to TRBJ1-5; a weak D match, TRBD1 (5 bases). Trimming left V 2 bases short and J 4 bases short, with 21 bases between. The germline V gene has CDR1 GTSNPN and CDR2 SVGIG (reference sequence). The CDR3 totals 17 residues. CDR3 nucleotide sequence: TGTGCCTGGAGTAGGGGAAAAACAGGAGAGGGGAATCAGCCCCAGCATTTT. It is translated as CAWSRGKTGEGNQPQHF.

This chain uses TRBV25-1 with TRBJ2-5; D unclear. This CDR3 contains 13 residues. CDR1 and CDR2 from the germline V gene are MGHDK and SYGVNS. V was clipped by 5 bases and J by 4 bases, with 11 bases between them. The CDR3 region is CASSRDHGETQYF. CDR3 DNA: TGTGCCAGCAGTAGGGATCATGGAGAGACCCAGTACTTC.

The chain combines TRBV7-2 with TRBJ2-3; 7 bases agree with TRBD1. The CDR3 spans 17 residues. Germline values: CDR1 SGHTA, CDR2 FQGNSA. Trimming cost V 1 base and J 5 bases; bases outside gene matches: 12. The CDR3 is CASSLDPNRGVLDTQYF. CDR3 in DNA: TGTGCCAGCAGCTTAGATCCCAACAGGGGAGTATTAGATACGCAGTATTTT.

This clone was recorded a few times. This chain links TRBV7-2 with TRBJ1-1, with TRBD1 as a possible D gene (5 bases). The CDR3 totals 17 residues. V lost 5 bases and J lost 1, with 20 bases in between. Germline CDR1 SGHTA, CDR2 FQGNSA. The CDR3, as DNA: TGTGCCAGCAGCCCCGTAAGTCAGGGACGGAAGAACACTGAAGCTTTCTTT. Translation: CASSPVSQGRKNTEAFF.

V and J are TRBV7-3 and TRBJ2-2; D remains ambiguous. The germline V gene has CDR1 SGHTA and CDR2 FQGTGA. There are 16 residues in the CDR3. Between the trimmed V and J ends, which lost 4 bases and 0 bases, there was a span of 12 bases. As DNA, the CDR3 is TGTGCCAGCAGCTACGGACCCAAAACGAACACCGGGGAGCTGTTTTTT. Amino acid sequence: CASSYGPKTNTGELFF.

This clone was observed a few times. J is TRBJ2-1 and V is TRBV5-1, with 8 bases that match TRBD2. V lost 5 bases and J lost 0; bases outside the gene matches: 7. CDR1 is SGHRS and CDR2 is YFSETQ in the germline V gene. The CDR3 sequence is 16 residues long. CDR3 DNA sequence: TGCGCCAGCAGGCCAACTAGCGGCAGCTCCTACAATGAGCAGTTCTTC. Translation: CASRPTSGSSYNEQFF.

This clone was seen a few times. The V and J genes are TRBV5-4 and TRBJ2-4; a possible D gene is TRBD1 (5 bases). The CDR3 length is 15 residues. Trimming took off 3 bases at V and 0 bases at J, with 10 bases between the two ends. Germline assignment: CDR1 SGHNT and CDR2 YYREEE (reference sequence). CDR3 in DNA: TGTGCCAGCAGCTCACCTCAGGGAGCCAAAAACATTCAGTACTTC. It yields the protein CASSSPQGAKNIQYF.

This sequence joins TRBV6-5 and TRBJ1-6; weak D call: TRBD1 (6 bases). The CDR3 is 14 residues long. CDR1 and CDR2 (germline): MNHEY, SVGAGI. V lost 2 bases, J lost 7 bases, and 9 bases lay in between. CDR3 region: CASSYRTANSPLHF. The CDR3 coding sequence is TGTGCCAGCAGTTACCGGACAGCGAATTCACCCCTCCACTTT.

The chain uses TRBV28 and TRBJ2-7; 9 positions match TRBD1. Germline V gene lookup returns CDR1 MDHEN and CDR2 SYDVKM. The CDR3 extends over 14 amino acids. The V segment lost 6 bases and the J segment 12 bases; nucleotides outside the gene matches: 15. The CDR3 DNA reads TGTGCCAGCAGCCCCCTCGACAGGGGGTGGGGGACGTACTTC. This gives the protein CASSPLDRGWGTYF.

This clone was detected only a few times. The chain couples TRBV27 to TRBJ2-1; possibly TRBD2 for D (6 bases). The V gene lost 2 bases and the J gene lost 4 bases, with 12 bases spanning the gap. CDR3 size: 15 residues. In germline, CDR1 is MNHEY, CDR2 SMNVEV (reference sequence). CDR3 protein: CASSLGGSRYNEQFF. DNA of the CDR3: TGTGCCAGCAGTTTAGGGGGGTCACGGTACAATGAGCAGTTCTTC.

This clone was observed a handful of times. This rearrangement joins TRBV6-5 to TRBJ2-2; TRBD1 is a possible D gene (6 bases). Trimming pared 5 bases from V and 4 bases from J, leaving 11 bases between. Per the germline V gene, CDR1 is MNHEY and CDR2 is SVGAGI. The CDR3 consists of 14 residues. The CDR3 sequence is CASSRDRSTGELFF. CDR3 DNA sequence: TGTGCCAGCAGTCGCGACAGGAGCACCGGGGAGCTGTTTTTT.